The entry below describes one T cell receptor beta chain. This specimen belongs to a study of blood T cell repertoires in COVID-19. Study context: Samples came from the United States, Italy and Spain, spanning acute and convalescent COVID-19. The cDNA or gDNA used as material had been derived from T cells, B-cell-depleted T cells, or PBMCs.

Trimming took 5 bases from V and 3 from J, leaving 8 bases between them. The germline CDR1 and CDR2 sequences are SNHLY and FYNNEI. CDR3 size: 12 residues. Authors' processing steps: The assay estimated nucleated cells by amplifying reference gene primers. Assay: immunoSEQ multiplex PCR; the TCRdb copy retains only in-frame clones and omits some. Clonal size and the V and J genes are those of that table, whereas D and trimming came from the DNA. Among under 60,000 clones listed, approximately 88% were seen once. The sample comprised peripheral blood. This sequence joins TRBV2 and TRBJ2-7; D remains ambiguous. The sequence came from a man in his sixties or seventies with acute or convalescent COVID-19. CDR3 sequence: CASSITDYEQYF. CDR3 nucleotides: TGTGCCAGCAGTATCACAGACTACGAGCAGTACTTC. Full variable domain (missing parts from reference TRBV2 and TRBJ2-7): EPEVTQTPSHQVTQMGQEVILRCVPISNHLYFYWYRQILGQKVEFLVSFYNNEISEKSEIFDDQFSVERPDGSNFTLKIRSTKLEDSAMYFCASSITDYEQYFGPGTRLTVT.